The 3 T cell receptor beta chains reported below all come from one sample, sequenced in a study of blood T cell repertoires in COVID-19. Some clones are missing from TCRdb's copy, which holds only in-frame ones; the method was immunoSEQ multiplex PCR. Of about 130,000 clones listed, about 72% are singletons. The sequenced sample was peripheral blood. The origin of the receptors is a woman between 70 and 85 years old with acute or convalescent COVID-19.

This clone was seen only a few times. V and J are TRBV7-2 and TRBJ1-2; tentatively, D is TRBD1 (5 bases). Per germline, CDR1 SGHTA and CDR2 FQGNSA. The CDR3 runs 13 residues. Trimming removed 5 bases from V and 6 bases from J, with 13 bases in between. The CDR3 coding sequence is TGTGCCAGCAGCCCAGACAGAGGACATGGCTACACCTTC. Translating gives CASSPDRGHGYTF.

The V call is TRBV7-6, the J call TRBJ2-1; 9 positions match TRBD1. The CDR3 runs 16 residues. V lost 0 bases and J lost 3; bases outside the gene matches: 3. Germline loops: CDR1 SGHVS, CDR2 FNYEAQ. This CDR3 reads CASSLAPGQGYNEQFF. CDR3 bases: TGTGCCAGCAGCTTAGCGCCGGGACAGGGCTACAATGAGCAGTTCTTC.

This clone has more than one count but fewer than ten. This sequence joins TRBV28 and TRBJ1-4; 10 bases align to TRBD1. The germline gives CDR1 MDHEN, CDR2 SYDVKM. V trimming: 7 bases; J trimming: 8 bases; junction bases outside the gene matches: 7. CDR3 length: 14 amino acids. The CDR3 coding sequence is TGTGCCAGCACCGCGACAGGGGGCAGCGAAAAACTGTTTTTT. It yields the protein CASTATGGSEKLFF.